The 29 T cell receptor beta chains reported below all come from one sample, sequenced in a study of shared clonotypes between healthy human individuals. Naivety among CD8 cells was defined by CD45RO negativity and positive CCR7 selection, thereby excluding terminally differentiated effector memory CD45RA+ cells. This table comes from immunoSEQ multiplex PCR, and its TCRdb copy is limited to in-frame clones, with some not included. Here the sample spans under 2,000,000 clones, roughly 95% being singletons. Sample: naive CD8+ T cells sorted from blood. All receptors derive from a man aged 18 to 29 in good health.

The V call is TRBV9, the J call TRBJ2-2; D may be TRBD2 (5 bases). The V end was cut by 4 bases, the J end by 1 base, with 14 bases between. CDR1 is SGDLS and CDR2 is YYNGEE in the germline V gene. This CDR3 is built from 16 residues. CDR3 sequence (DNA): TGTGCCAGCAGCCAAGATGGTGGGAGGAACACCGGGGAGCTGTTTTTT. This sequence encodes CASSQDGGRNTGELFF. Full variable domain (missing parts from reference TRBV9 and TRBJ2-2): DSGVTQTPKHLITATGQRVTLRCSPRSGDLSVYWYQQSLDQGLQFLIQYYNGEERAKGNILERFSAQQFPDLHSELNLSSLELGDSALYFCASSQDGGRNTGELFFGEGSRLTVL.

V usage is TRBV19 and J usage is TRBJ2-4; 7 bases are a match to TRBD1. The CDR3 runs 13 residues. The germline V gene encodes CDR1 LNHDA and CDR2 SQIVND (reference sequence). V lost 7 bases and J lost 6; bases outside the gene matches: 6. The CDR3 coding sequence is TGTGCCAGTATCCCACGGACAGGAAACATTCAGTACTTC. Its protein is CASIPRTGNIQYF.

Notes on this clone: The same CDR3 can be traced to other DNA sequences in this sample. The chain recombines TRBV5-6 with TRBJ2-3; 11 bases agree with TRBD1. The CDR3 has 15 amino acids. Germline CDR1 reads SGHDT; CDR2 reads YYEEEE. Germline trimming cut 4 bases from V and 4 bases from J; bases unmatched to any gene: 5. CDR3 DNA: TGTGCCAGCAGCGTCGGGACAGGGGGATCAGATACGCAGTATTTT. Protein sequence: CASSVGTGGSDTQYF.

The chain uses TRBV6-6 and TRBJ1-2; a weak D match, TRBD1 (5 bases). V was pared by 0 bases and J by 13 bases, with 12 bases between. This CDR3 has 12 amino acids. The germline V gene encodes CDR1 MNHNY and CDR2 SVGAGI (reference sequence). CDR3 bases: TGTGCCAGCAGTTACTCCCAGGGTCCGTCCACCTTC. Its protein product is CASSYSQGPSTF.

The V call is TRBV19, the J call TRBJ2-4, with 11 bases lining up with TRBD2. This CDR3 is 17 amino acids long. Germline-derived CDR1 and CDR2 are LNHDA and SQIVND (reference sequence). V lost 6 bases and J lost 2; bases outside the gene matches: 9. CDR3 sequence reads: CASRSVTSGTTKNIQYF. The DNA of the CDR3 is TGTGCCAGTAGGTCCGTGACTAGCGGGACGACCAAAAACATTCAGTACTTC. Complete variable domain (other parts from reference TRBV19 and TRBJ2-4): DGGITQSPKYLFRKEGQNVTLSCEQNLNHDAMYWYRQDPGQGLRLIYYSQIVNDFQKGDIAEGYSVSREKKESFPLTVTSAQKNPTAFYLCASRSVTSGTTKNIQYFGAGTRLSVL.

Concerning this clone: Other DNA sequences within the sample encode an identical CDR3. As DNA, the CDR3 is TGTGCCAGTAGTATCGGACTAGCCAATGAGCAGTTCTTC. This gives the protein CASSIGLANEQFF. This chain joins TRBV19 and TRBJ2-1; 8 nucleotides agree with TRBD2. V lost 3 bases to trimming and J lost 6 bases; unmatched junction nucleotides: 1. Germline-derived CDR1 and CDR2 are LNHDA and SQIVND (reference sequence). The CDR3 spans 13 residues.

The chain has TRBV14 and TRBJ2-7; 7 nucleotides match TRBD2. With 1 base clipped from V and 3 bases from J, the junction kept 3 bases outside the gene matches. This CDR3 has 14 amino acids. The germline gives CDR1 SGHDN, CDR2 FVKESK. The CDR3 protein is CASSQGTRSYEQYF. For the CDR3, the DNA is TGTGCCAGCAGCCAAGGGACTAGGAGCTACGAGCAGTACTTC.

The chain joins TRBV6-6 to TRBJ2-1; unclear D gene. The CDR3 contains 10 residues. Trimming pared 9 bases from V and 9 bases from J, leaving 9 bases between. CDR1 MNHNY and CDR2 SVGAGI come from the germline V gene (reference sequence). The CDR3 reads CASRAGEQFF. In DNA form, the CDR3 reads TGTGCCAGTAGGGCCGGTGAGCAGTTCTTC.

This rearrangement joins TRBV10-1 to TRBJ2-7; D is perhaps TRBD1 (6 bases). The CDR3 covers 15 residues. Trimming pared 7 bases from V and 3 bases from J, leaving 19 bases between. Germline lookup yields CDR1 WNHNN and CDR2 SYGVQD (reference sequence). The CDR3, as DNA: TGCGCCAGCATCTTACCCCCTGGGGGCCGCTACGAGCAGTACTTC. This encodes CASILPPGGRYEQYF.

CDR3 in amino acids: CASSYDGGSTDTQYF. CDR3 nucleotide sequence: TGTGCCAGCAGTTATGACGGGGGATCCACAGATACGCAGTATTTT. This chain joins TRBV6-5 and TRBJ2-3; maybe TRBD2 (6 bases). Trimming pared 3 bases from V and 2 bases from J, leaving 12 bases between. Looked up from germline, CDR1 is MNHEY and CDR2 is SVGAGI. CDR3 length: 15 residues.

This sequence joins TRBV12-5 and TRBJ2-5; tentatively, D is TRBD2 (6 bases). The V end was cut by 2 bases, the J end by 5 bases, with 27 bases between. The CDR3 has 19 residues. The germline CDR1 and CDR2 sequences are LGHNT and FRNRAP. Written as DNA, the CDR3 is TGTGCTAGTGGTTTGCCGGACCCCGGGGGACGGGTCAATATGGAGACCCAGTACTTC. Translated: CASGLPDPGGRVNMETQYF.

The chain carries TRBV5-5 and TRBJ2-3; D is unclear. The CDR3 is made up of 15 amino acids. V lost 2 bases, J lost 0 bases, and 10 bases lay in between. Looked up from germline, CDR1 is SGHKS and CDR2 is YYEKEE (reference sequence). DNA of the CDR3: TGTGCCAGCAGCTTCGACGTCCCTAGCACAGATACGCAGTATTTT. Translating it yields CASSFDVPSTDTQYF.

The chain has TRBV9 and TRBJ2-2; maybe TRBD1 (5 bases). Trimming took off 4 bases at V and 4 bases at J, with 26 bases between the two ends. CDR1 and CDR2 from the germline V gene are SGDLS and YYNGEE. This CDR3 spans 19 amino acids. CDR3 nucleotides: TGTGCCAGCAGCCCCCAGGGCCGCGGAAGCGAACCTCTCACCGGGGAGCTGTTTTTT. Amino acid sequence: CASSPQGRGSEPLTGELFF.

The rearrangement joins TRBV5-1 to TRBJ2-7; 11 nucleotides agree with TRBD2. The trim removed 4 bases at V and 3 bases at J, leaving 3 bases unmatched. The CDR3 sequence is 14 residues long. Germline V lookup: CDR1 SGHRS, CDR2 YFSETQ. The CDR3 protein is CASSLAGGRYEQYF. In DNA, the CDR3 is TGCGCCAGCAGCCTAGCGGGGGGCCGCTACGAGCAGTACTTC. Combining the CDR3 with reference TRBV5-1 and TRBJ2-7 gives the whole variable domain KAGVTQTPRYLIKTRGQQVTLSCSPISGHRSVSWYQQTPGQGLQFLFEYFSETQRNKGNFPGRFSGRQFSNSRSEMNVSTLELGDSALYLCASSLAGGRYEQYFGPGTRLTVT.

This chain joins TRBV4-3 and TRBJ1-6, with D unclear. Trimming cost V 4 bases and J 1 base, with 14 bases left between them. The CDR3 is 17 residues long. CDR1 and CDR2 (germline): LGHNA, YSLEER. DNA of the CDR3: TGCGCCAGCAGCCCCAAGATCGCTGGGTCCTATAATTCACCCCTCCACTTT. It is translated as CASSPKIAGSYNSPLHF.

This clone was seen a single time. V is TRBV5-6 and J is TRBJ2-4; no clear D gene. Trimming stripped 2 bases from V and 7 bases from J, with 16 bases between. Germline CDR1 is SGHDT and CDR2 is YYEEEE. There are 15 residues in the CDR3. CDR3 sequence (DNA): TGTGCCAGCAGCTTCCCGGCAGGCATGGAGAACATTCAGTACTTC. Protein sequence: CASSFPAGMENIQYF. Full variable domain (outside the CDR3, taken from reference TRBV5-6 and TRBJ2-4): DAGVTQSPTHLIKTRGQQVTLRCSPKSGHDTVSWYQQALGQGPQFIFQYYEEEERQRGNFPDRFSGHQFPNYSSELNVNALLLGDSALYLCASSFPAGMENIQYFGAGTRLSVL.

The chain couples TRBV6-5 to TRBJ2-1, with 7 bases aligning to TRBD2. J lost 2 bases, V lost 6 bases, and 7 bases had no gene match. Germline CDR1 is MNHEY and CDR2 is SVGAGI. There are 15 residues in the CDR3. The CDR3 region is CASRISSGPYNEQFF. CDR3 sequence (DNA): TGTGCCAGCAGAATCTCTAGCGGCCCCTACAATGAGCAGTTCTTC.

The chain is built from TRBV6-6 and TRBJ2-7; D possibly corresponds to TRBD2 (6 bases). V dropped 0 bases and J dropped 6 bases, with 9 bases sitting between them. Germline loops: CDR1 MNHNY, CDR2 SVGAGI (reference sequence). The CDR3 contains 13 residues. CDR3 sequence (DNA): TGTGCCAGCAGTTACTCGTTGGGGGGCGAGCAGTACTTC. It translates to CASSYSLGGEQYF.

The chain joins TRBV13 to TRBJ1-2; TRBD1 matches at 7 bases. Germline V gives CDR1 PRHDT, CDR2 FYEKMQ (reference sequence). The CDR3 sequence is 14 residues long. Germline trimming cut 3 bases from V and 4 bases from J; bases unmatched to any gene: 5. The CDR3 DNA is TGTGCCAGCAGCTTCAAGGGGGCGGGCTATGGCTACACCTTC. Its translation is CASSFKGAGYGYTF.

A remark on this clone: A much larger clonotype is one base distant, so this may be a read error. V gene TRBV4-1 combines with J gene TRBJ2-5; 7 nucleotides align to TRBD2. Germline lookup yields CDR1 MGHRA and CDR2 YSYEKL. The CDR3 runs 14 residues. The CDR3 sequence is CASSQDSGGEIQYF. The CDR3 DNA reads TGCGCCAGCAGCCAAGATTCGGGGGGAGAGATCCAGTACTTC.

About this clone itself: The sample contains more than one DNA sequence encoding this CDR3. The chain employs TRBV27 and TRBJ2-2; D is tentatively TRBD1 or TRBD2 (5 bases each). Looked up from germline, CDR1 is MNHEY and CDR2 is SMNVEV (reference sequence). Trimming stripped 0 bases from V and 0 bases from J, with 8 bases between. This CDR3 has 16 amino acids. CDR3 sequence: CASSLSGTANTGELFF. The CDR3 DNA reads TGTGCCAGCAGTTTATCAGGGACGGCGAACACCGGGGAGCTGTTTTTT.

CDR3 sequence: CSVEDIIFTEAFF. CDR3 bases: TGCAGCGTTGAAGACATCATTTTCACTGAAGCTTTCTTT. J is TRBJ1-1 and V is TRBV29-1, with D hard to call. Trimming cost V 0 bases and J 4 bases, with 9 bases left between them. Looked up from germline, CDR1 is SQVTM and CDR2 is ANQGSEA. CDR3 length: 13 amino acids.

The CDR3: CASSGVGPTNEKLFF. CDR3 bases: TGTGCCAGCAGCGGGGTCGGCCCCACTAATGAAAAACTGTTTTTT. The V and J genes are TRBV7-9 and TRBJ1-4; D is uncertain. V dropped 5 bases and J dropped 2 bases, with 12 bases sitting between them. There are 15 residues in the CDR3. Germline CDR1 SEHNR, CDR2 FQNEAQ (reference sequence).

CDR3 coding DNA: TGTGCCAGCAGGCGGGGTTCGGATGAAAAACTGTTTTTT. As protein: CASRRGSDEKLFF. The rearrangement joins TRBV27 to TRBJ1-4; D remains unclear. The CDR3 is 13 residues long. The V gene's germline CDR1 is MNHEY and CDR2 SMNVEV (reference sequence). V was shortened by 6 bases and J by 6 bases, with 11 bases between the two germline ends.

The chain combines TRBV6-5 with TRBJ1-2; a weak D match, TRBD1 (6 bases). Germline CDR1 is MNHEY and CDR2 is SVGAGI. This CDR3 contains 15 residues. Trimming removed 4 bases at V and 1 base at J, with 13 bases between. The CDR3 region has the DNA TGTGCCAGCAGTTCAGACAGGCATTATAACTATGGCTACACCTTC. Translated, it gives CASSSDRHYNYGYTF.

Turning to this clone: Other DNA sequences in this specimen translate into the identical CDR3. The V call is TRBV19, the J call TRBJ1-1; D unresolved. The CDR3 loop spans 11 amino acids. Between the trimmed V and J ends, which lost 3 bases and 4 bases, there was a span of 3 bases. The germline V gene encodes CDR1 LNHDA and CDR2 SQIVND (reference sequence). CDR3 nucleotides: TGTGCCAGTAGTATCCCCACTGAAGCTTTCTTT. Amino acids: CASSIPTEAFF.

This clone showed up just once. The sample contains more than one DNA sequence encoding this CDR3. The V call is TRBV7-9, the J call TRBJ2-7, with TRBD1 as a possible D gene (6 bases). The germline V gene encodes CDR1 SEHNR and CDR2 FQNEAQ (reference sequence). This CDR3 is 15 amino acids long. Trimming shortened V by 0 bases and J by 1 base, and 10 bases separated the two germline ends. The CDR3 sequence: CASSLATGLSYEQYF. CDR3 nucleotide sequence: TGTGCCAGCAGCTTAGCCACAGGGTTGTCCTACGAGCAGTACTTC. Using reference TRBV7-9 and TRBJ2-7 for the parts outside the CDR3, the full variable domain is DTGVSQNPRHKITKRGQNVTFRCDPISEHNRLYWYRQTLGQGPEFLTYFQNEAQLEKSRLLSDRFSAERPKGSFSTLEIQRTEQGDSAMYLCASSLATGLSYEQYFGPGTRLTVT.

This chain links TRBV28 with TRBJ2-7; 7 bases line up with TRBD1. Germline V gives CDR1 MDHEN, CDR2 SYDVKM. This CDR3 has 15 amino acids. The J segment lost 6 bases and the V segment lost 3 bases, leaving 11 bases of the junction unmatched. In DNA, the CDR3 is TGTGCCAGCAGTTTGGCCGGACAGGAGTTCCCCGAGCAGTACTTC. Protein sequence: CASSLAGQEFPEQYF.

As for this clone: The identical CDR3 is also encoded by other nucleotide sequences in the sample. This chain joins TRBV15 and TRBJ1-6; 10 nucleotides align to TRBD1. Germline CDR1 reads LNHNV; CDR2 reads YYDKDF (reference sequence). The CDR3 is 15 amino acids. J gave up 9 bases and V 5 bases, and 7 bases lay outside the gene matches. CDR3 sequence (DNA): TGTGCCACCAGCCGGGACAGGGGAGTTGGTTCACCCCTCCACTTT. Amino acid sequence: CATSRDRGVGSPLHF.